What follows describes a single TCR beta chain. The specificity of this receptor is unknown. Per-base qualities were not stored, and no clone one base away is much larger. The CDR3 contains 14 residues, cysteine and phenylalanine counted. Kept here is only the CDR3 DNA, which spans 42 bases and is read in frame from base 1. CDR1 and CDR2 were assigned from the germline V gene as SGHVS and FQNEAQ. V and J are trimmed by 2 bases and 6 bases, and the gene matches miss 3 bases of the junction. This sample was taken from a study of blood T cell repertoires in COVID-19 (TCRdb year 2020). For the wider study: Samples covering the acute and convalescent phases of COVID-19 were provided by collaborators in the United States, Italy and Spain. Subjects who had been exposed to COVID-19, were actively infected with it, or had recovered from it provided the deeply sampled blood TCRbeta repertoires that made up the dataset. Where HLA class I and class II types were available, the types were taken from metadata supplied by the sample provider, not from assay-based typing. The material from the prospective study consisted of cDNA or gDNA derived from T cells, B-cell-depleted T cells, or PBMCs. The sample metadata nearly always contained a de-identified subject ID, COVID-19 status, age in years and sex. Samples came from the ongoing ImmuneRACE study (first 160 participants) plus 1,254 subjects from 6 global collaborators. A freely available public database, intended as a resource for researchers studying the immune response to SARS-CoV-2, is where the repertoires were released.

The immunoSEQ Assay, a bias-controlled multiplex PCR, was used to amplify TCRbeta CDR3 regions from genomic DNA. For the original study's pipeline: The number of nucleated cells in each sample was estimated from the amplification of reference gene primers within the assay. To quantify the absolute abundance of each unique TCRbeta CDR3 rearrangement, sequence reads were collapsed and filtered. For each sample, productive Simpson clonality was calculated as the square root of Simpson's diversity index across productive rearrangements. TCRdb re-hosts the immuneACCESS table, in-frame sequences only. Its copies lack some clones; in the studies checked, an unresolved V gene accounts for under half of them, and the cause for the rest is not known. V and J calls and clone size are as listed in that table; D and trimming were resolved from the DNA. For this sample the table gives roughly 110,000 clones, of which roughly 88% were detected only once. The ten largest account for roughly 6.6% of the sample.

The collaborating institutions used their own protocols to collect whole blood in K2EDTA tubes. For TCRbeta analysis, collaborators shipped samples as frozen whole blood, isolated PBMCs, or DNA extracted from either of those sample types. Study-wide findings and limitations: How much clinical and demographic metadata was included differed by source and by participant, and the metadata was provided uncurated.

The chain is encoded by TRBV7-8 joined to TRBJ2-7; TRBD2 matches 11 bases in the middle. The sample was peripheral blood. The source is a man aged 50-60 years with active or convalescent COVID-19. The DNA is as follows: TGTGCCAGCAGCTTATCCGGGACTAGCGGCGAGCAGTACTTC. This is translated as CASSLSGTSGEQYF.